The T cell receptor beta chain described here comes from a study of blood T cell repertoires in COVID-19. The V gene lost 0 bases and the J gene lost 2 bases, with 10 bases spanning the gap. Per germline, CDR1 SGHRS and CDR2 YFSETQ. CDR3 length: 15 amino acids. The authors' processing: The assay estimated nucleated cells by amplifying reference gene primers. Clones were read by immunoSEQ multiplex PCR, and TCRdb kept only the in-frame ones, dropping some. That table gives V, J and clone size, and the DNA gave D and trimming. The table includes tens of thousands of clones, about 89% detected once. The sequenced sample consisted of peripheral blood. The clonotype comes from a woman aged 70-85 years with active COVID-19. V and J are TRBV5-1 and TRBJ2-3; D remains unclear. This CDR3 reads CASSLEAGLTDTQYF. The DNA of the CDR3 is TGCGCCAGCAGCTTGGAGGCAGGTCTCACAGATACGCAGTATTTT.